This T cell receptor beta chain was captured in a study of graft-versus-host responses after intestinal transplantation. The protocol was immunoSEQ multiplex PCR, while the TCRdb copy is restricted to in-frame clones and leaves out a portion. The sample carries approximately 90,000 clones, approximately 90% recorded once. Concerning this clone: The antigen is undetermined.

This TCR was sampled from a human donor who was the organ donor for an intestinal transplant. Material: unstimulated CD4+ T cells sorted from spleen or lymph node cells, obtained before transplant.

CDR3 loop: CASRLVSSGRGEQYF. The CDR3 DNA follows: TGCGCCAGCAGACTGGTGTCTAGCGGGAGAGGCGAGCAGTACTTC. V usage is TRBV5-1 and J usage is TRBJ2-7; 10 bases agree with TRBD2. CDR1 is SGHRS and CDR2 is YFSETQ in the germline V gene. CDR3 size: 15 residues. V lost 5 bases and J lost 6; bases outside the gene matches: 11.